A selection of T cell receptor beta chains follows, all from one sample in a study of T cell changes during pregnancy in multiple sclerosis. Here immunoSEQ multiplex PCR was the method, and the copy in TCRdb shows in-frame clones only, minus some. The table records 60,000 or so clones, roughly 90% of them present only once. The source material was peripheral blood, sampled before pregnancy. These receptors were obtained from a female donor with multiple sclerosis, enrolled in a pregnancy study. Both conserved end residues are part of each CDR3. D genes are given only for firm matches. Rows may omit the clone size; those that give it use once, few, many or a size class.

>TRBD1|NA|TRBV19|TRBJ2-6
CASSIGTGNSGANVLTF
TGTGCCAGTAGTATAGGGACAGGGAACTCTGGGGCCAACGTCCTGACTTTC
>TRBD1|NA|TRBV4-3|TRBJ1-4
CASSEGDSPNEKLFF
TGCGCCAGCAGCGAAGGGGACAGTCCTAATGAAAAACTGTTTTTT
>TRBD1|NA|TRBV7-6|TRBJ2-3
CASSLWGQNTQYF
TGTGCCAGCAGCTTATGGGGACAGAATACGCAGTATTTT
>NA|once|TRBV25-1|TRBJ2-4
CASSLGARNIQYF
TGTGCCAGCAGTTTGGGGGCGCGAAACATTCAGTACTTC
>NA|NA|TRBV5-5|TRBJ2-1
CASSSGQSFYNEQFF
TGTGCCAGCAGCTCGGGACAAAGTTTCTACAATGAGCAGTTCTTC
>NA|NA|TRBV13|TRBJ2-1
CASSLPTSFGEQFF
TGTGCCAGCAGCTTACCGACTAGTTTCGGGGAGCAGTTCTTC
>TRBD2|NA|TRBV7-2|TRBJ2-5
CASSASGGQETQYF
TGTGCCAGCAGCGCTAGCGGGGGCCAAGAGACCCAGTACTTC
>NA|NA|TRBV4-1|TRBJ2-7
CASSRGGATGGFYEQYF
TGCGCCAGCAGCCGGGGGGGGGCGACAGGAGGGTTCTACGAGCAGTACTTC
>NA|NA|TRBV29-1|TRBJ2-1
CSVEGKQSSYNEQFF
TGCAGCGTTGAGGGCAAACAGAGCTCCTACAATGAGCAGTTCTTC
>NA|NA|TRBV7-9|TRBJ2-5
CASTDQETQYF
TGTGCCAGCACCGACCAAGAGACCCAGTACTTC
>TRBD1|NA|TRBV5-1|TRBJ2-7
CASSLTPGQGYEQYF
TGCGCCAGCAGCTTGACCCCGGGACAGGGCTACGAGCAGTACTTC
>NA|NA|TRBV21-1|TRBJ2-7
CASTQEKGGGKDHEQYF
TGTGCCAGCACCCAGGAGAAAGGGGGCGGTAAGGATCACGAGCAGTACTTC
>NA|NA|TRBV7-9|TRBJ1-2
CASSLVSHYGYTF
TGTGCCAGCAGCTTAGTAAGCCACTATGGCTACACCTTC
>TRBD1|NA|TRBV2|TRBJ1-2
CASSEALTGTVTSGYGYTF
TGTGCCAGCAGTGAAGCGCTGACGGGGACAGTGACCTCTGGCTATGGCTACACCTTC
>NA|NA|TRBV7-3|TRBJ1-6
CASSLLSGNSPLHF
TGTGCCAGCAGCTTACTGTCGGGTAATTCACCCCTCCACTTT
>NA|NA|TRBV30|TRBJ2-1
CAWSATAYNEQFF
TGTGCCTGGAGTGCGACAGCTTACAATGAGCAGTTCTTC
>TRBD1|NA|TRBV5-1|TRBJ2-7
CASSLGTGFYEQYF
TGCGCCAGCAGCTTGGGGACAGGTTTCTACGAGCAGTACTTC
>NA|NA|TRBV5-4|TRBJ1-5
CASSYHTSNQPQHF
TGTGCCAGCAGCTACCACACTAGCAATCAGCCCCAGCATTTT
>NA|NA|TRBV9|TRBJ1-3
CASSVFDSQPSGNTIYF
TGTGCCAGCAGCGTATTTGACAGCCAACCCTCTGGAAACACCATATATTTT
>NA|NA|TRBV7-2|TRBJ1-1
CASSQYYGAFF
TGTGCCAGCAGCCAGTACTATGGAGCTTTCTTT
>TRBD2|NA|TRBV19|TRBJ2-1
CASSIGGGLYNEQFF
TGTGCCAGTAGTATCGGGGGGGGGCTCTACAATGAGCAGTTCTTC
>TRBD1|NA|TRBV5-1|TRBJ1-2
CASSPGGNSGYTF
TGCGCCAGCAGCCCAGGGGGAAATAGTGGCTACACCTTC
>NA|NA|TRBV11-1|TRBJ2-3
CASSLGGRTDTQYF
TGTGCCAGCAGCTTAGGGGGCCGGACAGATACGCAGTATTTT
>TRBD1|NA|TRBV5-1|TRBJ2-7
CASSLKTGAGEQYF
TGCGCCAGCAGCTTGAAGACAGGGGCAGGCGAGCAGTACTTC
>TRBD2|few|TRBV7-2|TRBJ2-3
CASSWTPSGTSTDTQYF
TGTGCCAGCAGCTGGACACCTAGCGGGACTAGCACAGATACGCAGTATTTT
>NA|NA|TRBV7-2|TRBJ1-1
CASSPQTGWNTEAFF
TGTGCCAGCAGCCCGCAAACAGGGTGGAACACTGAAGCTTTCTTT
>NA|NA|TRBV15|TRBJ1-6
CATSTSGVGNSPLHF
TGTGCCACCAGCACCTCAGGGGTCGGGAATTCACCCCTCCACTTT
>TRBD2|NA|TRBV5-1|TRBJ2-3
CASSQASGGATDTQYF
TGCGCCAGCTCCCAGGCTAGCGGGGGTGCCACAGATACGCAGTATTTT
>NA|once|TRBV7-9|TRBJ2-7
CASSFGNIGYEQYF
TGTGCCAGCAGCTTCGGGAATATAGGGTACGAGCAGTACTTC
>TRBD2|NA|TRBV6-4|TRBJ2-1
CASSETSGGNNEQFF
TGTGCCAGCAGTGAGACTAGCGGGGGGAACAATGAGCAGTTCTTC
>TRBD1|NA|TRBV30|TRBJ1-1
CAWSVGQGNTEAFF
TGTGCCTGGAGTGTGGGACAGGGGAACACTGAAGCTTTCTTT